This TCR beta chain was retrieved from a study of blood T cell repertoires in COVID-19. On the study more broadly: Samples of COVID-19 (acute and convalescent) were obtained from the United States, Italy and Spain. In each case, the material was cDNA or gDNA derived from T cells, B-cell-depleted T cells, or PBMCs.

This CDR3 is built from 13 residues. Trimming at V came to 4 bases and at J to 4 bases, leaving 2 bases not matched to a gene. Germline lookup yields CDR1 SGHDN and CDR2 FVKESK. In the original workflow: From reference gene primer amplification, estimates of nucleated cell counts were derived. The protocol was immunoSEQ multiplex PCR, while the TCRdb copy is restricted to in-frame clones and leaves out a portion. The DNA gave D and trimming, while V, J and clone size come from that table. The profile shows about 180,000 clones, 70% to 90% of them singletons. The receptor was derived from a woman aged 30 to 39 with active or convalescent COVID-19. Sequenced input: peripheral blood. The chain uses TRBV14 and TRBJ1-1; TRBD1 matches 8 bases. The CDR3 region has the DNA TGTGCCAGCAGCCGACAGGGGCCCACTGAAGCTTTCTTT. As protein: CASSRQGPTEAFF.